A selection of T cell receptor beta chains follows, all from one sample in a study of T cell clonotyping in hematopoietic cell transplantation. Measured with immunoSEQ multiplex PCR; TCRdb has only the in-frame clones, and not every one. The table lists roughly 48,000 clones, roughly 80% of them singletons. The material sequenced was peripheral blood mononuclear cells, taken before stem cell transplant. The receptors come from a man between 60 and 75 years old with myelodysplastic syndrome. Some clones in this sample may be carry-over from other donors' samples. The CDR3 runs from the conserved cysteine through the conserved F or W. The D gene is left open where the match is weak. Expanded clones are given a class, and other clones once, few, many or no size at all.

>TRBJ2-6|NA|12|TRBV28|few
TGTGCCAGTTACTCTGGGGCCAACGTCCTGACTTTC
CASYSGANVLTF
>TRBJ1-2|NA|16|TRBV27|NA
TGTGCCAGCAGTCCCCCAGGGGCTAAAAATTTCTATGGCTACACCTTC
CASSPPGAKNFYGYTF
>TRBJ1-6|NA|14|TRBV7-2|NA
TGTGCCAGCAGCTTAGGGGGCCGGAATTCACCCCTCCACTTT
CASSLGGRNSPLHF
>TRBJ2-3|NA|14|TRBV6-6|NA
TGTGCCAGCAGTTACCCCTCGGGCACAGATACGCAGTATTTT
CASSYPSGTDTQYF
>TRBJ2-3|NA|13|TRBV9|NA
TGTGCCAGCAGCGCGGACTTATCAGATACGCAGTATTTT
CASSADLSDTQYF
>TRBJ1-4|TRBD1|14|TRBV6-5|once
TGTGCCAGCAGTTCACAGGGGCTCGGTGAAAAACTGTTTTTT
CASSSQGLGEKLFF
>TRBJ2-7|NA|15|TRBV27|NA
TGTGCCAGCAGCAGGGCCCCCAGGGGTACCTACGAGCAGTACTTC
CASSRAPRGTYEQYF
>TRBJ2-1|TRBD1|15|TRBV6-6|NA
TGTGCCAGCAGACAGGACAGGGGCGCCTACAATGAGCAGTTCTTC
CASRQDRGAYNEQFF
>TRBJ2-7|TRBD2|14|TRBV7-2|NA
TGTGCCAGCAGCGTACTAGCGGGGGGTAGCGAGCAGTACTTC
CASSVLAGGSEQYF
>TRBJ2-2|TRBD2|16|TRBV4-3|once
TGCGCCAGCAGCCACCGGCGGGGGGAGGGCACCGGGGAGCTGTTTTTT
CASSHRRGEGTGELFF
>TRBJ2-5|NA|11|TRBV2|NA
TGTGCCATCAGGGTTATAGAGACCCAGTACTTC
CAIRVIETQYF
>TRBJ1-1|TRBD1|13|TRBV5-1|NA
TGCGCCAGCAGCGCACAGGGGCGGACTGAAGCTTTCTTT
CASSAQGRTEAFF
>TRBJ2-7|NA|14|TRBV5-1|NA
TGCGCCAGCAGCTTGACCGGGGTCAGGGACGAGCAGTACTTC
CASSLTGVRDEQYF
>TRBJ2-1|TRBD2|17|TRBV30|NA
TGTGCCTGGAGTGGACTAGCGGGGGGGACCACCTACAATGAGCAGTTCTTC
CAWSGLAGGTTYNEQFF
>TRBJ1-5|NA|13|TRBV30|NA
TGTGCCTGGAGTGTAATGGGGGACCAGCCCCAGCATTTT
CAWSVMGDQPQHF
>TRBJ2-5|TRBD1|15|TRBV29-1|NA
TGCAGCGCTTGTAAGACCCGGGACAGCCAAGAGACCCAGTACTTC
CSACKTRDSQETQYF
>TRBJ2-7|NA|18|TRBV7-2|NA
TGTGCCAGCAGCTTAGAAGCCTGGGGCCAGGGCGGTTCCTACGAGCAGTACTTC
CASSLEAWGQGGSYEQYF